This is a list of T cell receptor beta chains from one sample in a study of blood T cell repertoires in COVID-19. Repertoires were generated with immunoSEQ multiplex PCR, while TCRdb's copy carries only in-frame clones and drops some. The sample lists 150,000 or so clones, 65% to 85% occurring once. Sequencing was performed on peripheral blood. The receptors here all came from a woman aged 55 to 70 with acute or convalescent COVID-19. CDR3s include the opening cysteine and the closing phenylalanine or tryptophan. Part of the rows lack a size; the others show once, few, many or a class for expanded clones.

abundance: once
v_gene: TRBV11-3
CDR3aa: CASSLFSNYEQYF

abundance: -
v_gene: TRBV4-2
CDR3aa: CASSQTSGRRGETQYF

abundance: -
v_gene: TRBV9
CDR3aa: CASSVGVGSPLHF

abundance: -
v_gene: TRBV3-1/TRBV3-2
CDR3aa: CASSPQREQGDTGELFF

abundance: -
v_gene: TRBV6-6
CDR3aa: CASSYSWEVGITEAFF

abundance: -
v_gene: TRBV18
CDR3aa: CASSPWGREAFF

abundance: -
v_gene: TRBV18
CDR3aa: CASSPNSGGTGREETQYF

abundance: many
v_gene: TRBV7-9
CDR3aa: CASSLIGGPYNEQFF

abundance: -
v_gene: TRBV30
CDR3aa: CAWSVFGSGNTIYF

abundance: few
v_gene: TRBV3-1/TRBV3-2
CDR3aa: CASGSQELAGRDTQYF

abundance: once
v_gene: TRBV7-9
CDR3aa: CASSFSHAGGTQINEQFF

abundance: -
v_gene: TRBV5-5
CDR3aa: CASSLGQAGNTIYF

abundance: -
v_gene: TRBV28
CDR3aa: CASSLTVPATNEKLFF

abundance: -
v_gene: TRBV7-2
CDR3aa: CASSVRLAGGVEQYF

abundance: -
v_gene: TRBV28
CDR3aa: CASSLSGGLGNTIYF

abundance: -
v_gene: TRBV3-1/TRBV3-2
CDR3aa: CASTYRGRSGNTIYF

abundance: -
v_gene: TRBV6-2/TRBV6-3
CDR3aa: CASSWESATTDTQYF

abundance: -
v_gene: TRBV10-1
CDR3aa: CASIQPDRVYGYTF

abundance: -
v_gene: TRBV9
CDR3aa: CASSATGGFEKLFF

abundance: -
v_gene: TRBV18
CDR3aa: CASSRNAGEADTQYF

abundance: few
v_gene: TRBV15
CDR3aa: CATSPRLNGYGYTF

abundance: -
v_gene: TRBV28
CDR3aa: CASILGDRSGKLFF

abundance: -
v_gene: TRBV13
CDR3aa: CASSPPGTGGYEQYF

abundance: -
v_gene: TRBV27
CDR3aa: CASSFYSTDTQYF

abundance: -
v_gene: TRBV20-1
CDR3aa: CSASKPSGIYEQYF

abundance: -
v_gene: TRBV27
CDR3aa: CASSPFQGIGYGYTF

abundance: few
v_gene: TRBV27
CDR3aa: CASRAHRDRVYEQYF

abundance: -
v_gene: TRBV11-2
CDR3aa: CASSLGQASYEQYF

abundance: -
v_gene: TRBV6-1
CDR3aa: CASSDGGVYEQYF

abundance: -
v_gene: TRBV7-9
CDR3aa: CASSLALRASQETQYF

abundance: -
v_gene: TRBV25-1
CDR3aa: CASIGVYEQYF

abundance: once
v_gene: TRBV28
CDR3aa: CASSTRLAGGLVGEQFF

abundance: -
v_gene: TRBV28
CDR3aa: CASSYSRASGYKETQYF

abundance: -
v_gene: TRBV3-1/TRBV3-2
CDR3aa: CASSPGTITSETQYF

abundance: -
v_gene: TRBV5-6
CDR3aa: CASSPQNTGELFF

abundance: -
v_gene: TRBV2
CDR3aa: CASRTSTVDTQYF

abundance: -
v_gene: TRBV2
CDR3aa: CASGLGGPEAFF

abundance: -
v_gene: TRBV7-9
CDR3aa: CASSLDAFGETQYF

abundance: -
v_gene: TRBV18
CDR3aa: CASSPLGGTEAFF

abundance: -
v_gene: TRBV20-1
CDR3aa: CSAPMDLAQYF

abundance: few
v_gene: TRBV6-5
CDR3aa: CASSYGEGSPLHF

abundance: -
v_gene: TRBV2
CDR3aa: CASREFSGISYNEQFF

abundance: -
v_gene: TRBV5-8
CDR3aa: CASSPQGLAGGNTGELFF

abundance: once
v_gene: TRBV19
CDR3aa: CASSIGYRVRAKNIQYF

abundance: -
v_gene: TRBV18
CDR3aa: CASSKGHPYEQYF

abundance: -
v_gene: TRBV28
CDR3aa: CASTIGQGSYNEQFF

abundance: once
v_gene: TRBV30
CDR3aa: CAWMAGGFSYEQYF

abundance: -
v_gene: TRBV24-1
CDR3aa: CATSGRGNTEAFF

abundance: -
v_gene: TRBV6-6
CDR3aa: CASSYSKRSGWETQYF

abundance: -
v_gene: TRBV18
CDR3aa: CASSPLPGASSYEQYF

abundance: -
v_gene: TRBV19
CDR3aa: CASSPTGTRHYEQYF

abundance: -
v_gene: TRBV6-5
CDR3aa: CASSYRDSVNEQFF

abundance: once
v_gene: TRBV7-9
CDR3aa: CASPDNEQFF